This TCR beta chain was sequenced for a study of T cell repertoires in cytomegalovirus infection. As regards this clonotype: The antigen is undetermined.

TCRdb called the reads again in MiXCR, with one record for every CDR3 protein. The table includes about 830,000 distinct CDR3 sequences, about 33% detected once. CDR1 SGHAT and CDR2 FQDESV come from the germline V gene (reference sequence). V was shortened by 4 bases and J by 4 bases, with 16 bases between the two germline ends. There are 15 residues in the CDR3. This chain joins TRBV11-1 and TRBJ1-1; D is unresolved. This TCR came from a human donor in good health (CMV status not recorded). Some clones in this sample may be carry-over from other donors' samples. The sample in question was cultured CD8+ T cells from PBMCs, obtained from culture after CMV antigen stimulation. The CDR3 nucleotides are TGTGCCAGCAGCTCCAGGAAAAATTATATCACTGAAGCTTTCTTT. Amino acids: CASSSRKNYITEAFF.